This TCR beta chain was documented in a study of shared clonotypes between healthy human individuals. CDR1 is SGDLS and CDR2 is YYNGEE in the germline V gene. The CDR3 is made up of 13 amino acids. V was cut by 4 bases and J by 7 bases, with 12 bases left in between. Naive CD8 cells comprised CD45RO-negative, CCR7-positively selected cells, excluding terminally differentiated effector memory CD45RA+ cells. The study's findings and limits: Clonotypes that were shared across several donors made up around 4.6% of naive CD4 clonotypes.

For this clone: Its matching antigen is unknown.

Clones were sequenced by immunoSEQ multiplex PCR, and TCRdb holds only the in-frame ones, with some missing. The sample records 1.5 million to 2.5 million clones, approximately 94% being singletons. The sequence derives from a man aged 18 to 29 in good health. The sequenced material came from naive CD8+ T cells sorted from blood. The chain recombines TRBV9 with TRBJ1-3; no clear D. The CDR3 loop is CASSPPRANTIYF. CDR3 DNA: TGTGCCAGCAGCCCCCCTCGGGCGAACACCATATATTTT. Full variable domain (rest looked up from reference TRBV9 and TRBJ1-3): DSGVTQTPKHLITATGQRVTLRCSPRSGDLSVYWYQQSLDQGLQFLIQYYNGEERAKGNILERFSAQQFPDLHSELNLSSLELGDSALYFCASSPPRANTIYFGEGSWLTVV.